The 10 T cell receptor beta chains listed next were all sequenced from one sample in a study of blood T cell repertoires in COVID-19. Measured with immunoSEQ multiplex PCR; TCRdb has only the in-frame clones, and not every one. The data contain a few hundred thousand clones, nearly 90% of them singletons. The sequenced sample consisted of peripheral blood. The receptors derive from a man younger than 35 with active or convalescent COVID-19.

This chain joins TRBV18 and TRBJ1-1, with D possibly TRBD1 on 5 matching bases. The CDR3 runs to 16 residues. V was clipped by 2 bases and J by 0 bases, with 13 bases between them. Germline CDR1 is KGHSH and CDR2 is LQKENI. Written as DNA, the CDR3 is TGTGCCAGCTCACCATCCCTGCGGGGGGTGAACACTGAAGCTTTCTTT. It encodes CASSPSLRGVNTEAFF.

This clone was observed once. The chain carries TRBV7-9 and TRBJ1-1; 8 bases match TRBD1. The CDR3 has 15 residues. The ends lost 4 bases at V and 2 bases at J; junction bases unmatched: 6. Looked up from germline, CDR1 is SEHNR and CDR2 is FQNEAQ (reference sequence). CDR3 in amino acids: CASSYPTGANTEAFF. The CDR3 coding sequence is TGTGCCAGCAGCTATCCGACAGGGGCCAACACTGAAGCTTTCTTT.

The rearrangement links TRBV20-1 to TRBJ1-1; no clear D gene. Between the trimmed V and J ends, which lost 5 bases and 5 bases, there was a span of 9 bases. The CDR3 covers 11 residues. Germline CDR1 and CDR2: DFQATT and SNEGSKA (reference sequence). The CDR3 is CSAPWRTEAFF. CDR3 sequence (DNA): TGCAGTGCTCCCTGGAGGACTGAAGCTTTCTTT.

This clone was recorded only once. This chain joins TRBV19 and TRBJ2-5, with 7 bases lining up with TRBD1. From germline, CDR1 is LNHDA and CDR2 SQIVND (reference sequence). V lost 5 bases, J lost 4 bases, and 7 bases stayed unmatched. This CDR3 has 14 residues. Written as DNA, the CDR3 is TGTGCCAGTAGTCGGCGGACAGGAAGAGAGACCCAGTACTTC. The encoded protein is CASSRRTGRETQYF.

The gene calls are TRBV9 and TRBJ2-5, with D maybe TRBD2 (6 bases). Trimming took off 1 base at V and 1 base at J, with 17 bases between the two ends. Germline V gene lookup returns CDR1 SGDLS and CDR2 YYNGEE. This CDR3 has 17 residues. CDR3 loop: CASSVSLGGPIQETQYF. DNA for the CDR3: TGTGCCAGCAGCGTATCTCTCGGGGGACCGATCCAAGAGACCCAGTACTTC.

This clone has just a few counts. The chain joins TRBV2 to TRBJ1-2, with TRBD1 identical over 7 bases. Trimming cost V 6 bases and J 5 bases; bases outside gene matches: 6. Germline assignment: CDR1 SNHLY and CDR2 FYNNEI. The CDR3 totals 13 residues. DNA of the CDR3: TGTGCCAGCAGACCGACAGGGTTGTATGGCTACACCTTC. Amino acids: CASRPTGLYGYTF.

V gene TRBV20-1 combines with J gene TRBJ2-1, with 13 nucleotides matching TRBD2. V lost 3 bases to trimming and J lost 9 bases; unmatched junction nucleotides: 8. CDR1 and CDR2 from the germline V gene are DFQATT and SNEGSKA (reference sequence). The CDR3 is made up of 15 amino acids. In nucleotides, the CDR3 is TGCAGTGCTAGTCCCCGACTAGCGGGAGGTATTGAGCAGTTCTTC. Translation: CSASPRLAGGIEQFF.

This sequence joins TRBV28 and TRBJ2-5; possible D gene TRBD2, 6 bases. This CDR3 region has 18 residues. The ends were cut back, 4 bases at V and 2 bases at J, with 23 bases in the middle. The germline CDR1 and CDR2 sequences are MDHEN and SYDVKM. CDR3 DNA sequence: TGTGCCAGCAGTTCGACCTTGCGGCCTAGCGTATATCAAGAGACCCAGTACTTC. It yields the protein CASSSTLRPSVYQETQYF.

J is TRBJ1-5 and V is TRBV27; TRBD1 matches 8 bases. Germline CDR1 and CDR2: MNHEY and SMNVEV (reference sequence). Germline trimming cut 6 bases from V and 5 bases from J; bases unmatched to any gene: 0. This CDR3 is 12 amino acids long. The CDR3 DNA follows: TGTGCCAGCAGGGACAGGGATCAGCCCCAGCATTTT. It yields the protein CASRDRDQPQHF.

The chain uses TRBV18 and TRBJ1-6, with D tentatively TRBD1 (5 bases). V lost 6 bases and J lost 5, with 14 bases in between. The CDR3 sequence is 15 residues long. Germline V gives CDR1 KGHSH, CDR2 LQKENI. The CDR3 is CASSKTGTDNSPLHF. The CDR3 DNA is TGTGCCAGCTCCAAGACCGGGACTGATAATTCACCCCTCCACTTT.